Listed below are T cell receptor beta chains from one sample, sequenced in a study of cytomegalovirus exposure and HLA in healthy donors. Assay used: immunoSEQ multiplex PCR; TCRdb lists only in-frame clones, some missing. Of around 140,000 clones detected, under 90% appear once; the ten largest clones hold under 6%. Sequenced input: PBMCs. The receptor set was obtained from a man aged 35 to 55 in good health and CMV-seronegative. Each CDR3 is given with its conserved first and last residue. The D gene is left open where the match is weak. The size of a clone is reported for some rows only, either as once, few or many, or as a class for expanded clones.

-	-	TRBV2	TRBJ1-2	CASSEQGIMEGYTF	TGTGCCAGCAGTGAACAGGGAATTATGGAGGGCTACACCTTC
few	-	TRBV18	TRBJ2-1	CASSSDLSSYNEQFF	TGTGCCAGCTCATCGGACTTAAGCTCCTACAATGAGCAGTTCTTC
-	TRBD1	TRBV30	TRBJ1-6	CAWSSGRGQSIGNSPLHF	TGTGCCTGGAGTTCAGGCAGGGGGCAGTCCATAGGGAATTCCCCCCTCCACTTT
-	-	TRBV2	TRBJ2-5	CASSRQPKETQYF	TGTGCCAGCAGCCGACAGCCGAAAGAGACCCAGTACTTC
-	-	TRBV27	TRBJ2-4	CASSPRDWGKNIQYF	TGTGCCAGCAGTCCCCGGGATTGGGGCAAAAACATTCAGTACTTC
-	-	TRBV27	TRBJ1-2	CASRNTGSNYGYTF	TGTGCCAGCAGAAATACGGGTTCCAACTATGGCTACACCTTC
-	-	TRBV7-9	TRBJ2-7	CASTWTAYEQYF	TGTGCCAGCACGTGGACTGCTTACGAGCAGTACTTC
-	-	TRBV19	TRBJ2-2	CASTNAPDTGELFF	TGTGCCAGTACCAACGCCCCGGACACCGGGGAGCTGTTTTTT
-	-	TRBV19	TRBJ2-6	CATSTDSTSGANVLTF	TGTGCCACCTCGACAGACTCAACCTCTGGGGCCAACGTCCTGACTTTC
-	-	TRBV4-1	TRBJ1-1	CASSQPSGAGVAFF	TGCGCCAGCAGCCAACCCTCCGGGGCAGGGGTAGCTTTCTTT
few	-	TRBV5-5	TRBJ2-1	CASSLGPLGSSYNEQFF	TGTGCCAGCAGCTTGGGGCCCCTCGGGAGCTCCTACAATGAGCAGTTCTTC
-	TRBD2	TRBV28	TRBJ2-7	CASRPGLAGGLEQYF	TGTGCCAGCAGACCTGGACTAGCGGGGGGGCTCGAGCAGTACTTC
-	TRBD1	TRBV29-1	TRBJ1-5	CSVWTGDSNQPQHF	TGCAGCGTTTGGACAGGGGATAGCAATCAGCCCCAGCATTTT
-	-	TRBV5-1	TRBJ2-7	CASSLGLGTLSYEQYF	TGCGCCAGCAGCTTGGGTCTTGGGACACTCTCCTACGAGCAGTACTTC
-	-	TRBV30	TRBJ1-2	CAWSVLGLYGYTF	TGTGCCTGGAGTGTACTAGGTCTCTATGGCTACACCTTC
-	-	TRBV7-2	TRBJ1-2	CASRRGSRNGYTF	TGTGCCAGCAGGAGAGGGAGTCGGAATGGCTACACCTTC
-	-	TRBV29-1	TRBJ2-5	CSVLLGAIQETQYF	TGCAGCGTGCTGTTGGGAGCTATCCAAGAGACCCAGTACTTC
once	TRBD2	TRBV9	TRBJ2-1	CASSTSGGAYNEQFF	TGTGCCAGCAGCACCAGCGGGGGGGCCTACAATGAGCAGTTCTTC
-	TRBD1	TRBV2	TRBJ1-5	CASRFGQGSNQPQHF	TGTGCCAGCAGATTCGGACAGGGCAGCAATCAGCCCCAGCATTTT
-	-	TRBV5-8	TRBJ1-5	CASSLIGLGSNQPQHF	TGTGCCAGCAGCTTGATAGGCCTCGGGAGCAATCAGCCCCAGCATTTT
-	TRBD1	TRBV19	TRBJ2-2	CASSISQGASGELFF	TGTGCCAGTAGTATTTCCCAGGGGGCCTCCGGGGAGCTGTTTTTT
few	-	TRBV7-8	TRBJ1-2	CASSFLQGDYGYTF	TGTGCCAGCAGCTTCCTACAGGGTGACTATGGCTACACCTTC
-	-	TRBV11-2	TRBJ2-2	CASSSRTGGNGELFF	TGTGCCAGCAGCTCCCGGACCGGGGGAAACGGGGAGCTGTTTTTT
-	-	TRBV29-1	TRBJ2-7	CSGGGTYEQYF	TGCAGCGGAGGAGGGACCTACGAGCAGTACTTC
once	TRBD1	TRBV10-1	TRBJ2-2	CASSRDRGNTGELFF	TGCGCCAGCAGCCGGGACAGGGGGAACACCGGGGAGCTGTTTTTT
-	-	TRBV7-7	TRBJ1-5	CASSLGLDQPQHF	TGTGCCAGCAGCTTGGGTCTAGATCAGCCCCAGCATTTT
once	-	TRBV5-6	TRBJ2-5	CASSLQQGQETQYF	TGTGCCAGCAGTCTGCAACAGGGACAAGAGACCCAGTACTTC
-	-	TRBV19	TRBJ2-5	CASSLLPGETQYF	TGTGCCAGTAGTCTTCTTCCGGGGGAGACCCAGTACTTC
-	-	TRBV5-1	TRBJ1-2	CASKTTETFNYGYTF	TGCGCCAGCAAGACGACAGAAACTTTTAACTATGGCTACACCTTC